The rows below give T cell receptor beta chains drawn from one sample of a study of cytomegalovirus exposure and HLA in healthy donors. Repertoires were generated with immunoSEQ multiplex PCR, while TCRdb's copy carries only in-frame clones and drops some. This table holds about 260,000 clones, approximately 85% found once. The sequenced material came from PBMCs. These receptor sequences come from a woman aged 40 to 49 in good health and CMV-seropositive. Both conserved end residues are part of each CDR3. A D gene is named only where the DNA matches it firmly. Some rows mark clone size as missing; the rest say once, few, many or name a class of expanded clone.

v_gene: TRBV4-2; abundance: -; j_gene: TRBJ2-3; len: 14; d_gene: -; CDR3aa: CASTKDRFTDTQYF; CDR3nt: TGTGCCAGCACCAAAGACAGGTTCACAGATACGCAGTATTTT
v_gene: TRBV27; abundance: once; j_gene: TRBJ2-3; len: 20; d_gene: -; CDR3aa: CASSLSRGGASYLSTDTQYF; CDR3nt: TGTGCCAGCAGTTTATCTCGGGGCGGGGCTTCCTACTTATCCACAGATACGCAGTATTTT
v_gene: TRBV25-1; abundance: -; j_gene: TRBJ2-1; len: 16; d_gene: TRBD2; CDR3aa: CASSPSRTSGYNEQFF; CDR3nt: TGTGCCAGCAGTCCCTCGCGGACTAGCGGGTACAATGAGCAGTTCTTC
v_gene: TRBV7-3; abundance: -; j_gene: TRBJ2-6; len: 15; d_gene: -; CDR3aa: CASSYKSGGANVLTF; CDR3nt: TGTGCCAGCAGTTATAAGTCCGGGGGGGCCAACGTCCTGACTTTC
v_gene: TRBV13; abundance: -; j_gene: TRBJ2-7; len: 18; d_gene: TRBD2; CDR3aa: CASSTSGRRIFAPYEQYF; CDR3nt: TGTGCCAGCAGCACTAGCGGCCGCCGGATCTTCGCACCCTACGAGCAGTACTTC
v_gene: TRBV30; abundance: -; j_gene: TRBJ2-3; len: 16; d_gene: TRBD2; CDR3aa: CAWSPPGLAATDTQYF; CDR3nt: TGTGCCTGGAGTCCCCCGGGACTAGCGGCGACAGATACGCAGTATTTT
v_gene: TRBV5-1; abundance: -; j_gene: TRBJ1-1; len: 17; d_gene: -; CDR3aa: CASSLAEGGLLGTEAFF; CDR3nt: TGCGCCAGCAGCCTAGCCGAGGGGGGGCTACTGGGCACTGAAGCTTTCTTT
v_gene: TRBV6-1; abundance: once; j_gene: TRBJ1-2; len: 15; d_gene: -; CDR3aa: CASSEGGARNYGYTF; CDR3nt: TGTGCCAGCAGTGAAGGGGGAGCTAGAAACTATGGCTACACCTTC
v_gene: TRBV28; abundance: -; j_gene: TRBJ2-5; len: 16; d_gene: TRBD1; CDR3aa: CASSPSGQGHQETQYF; CDR3nt: TGTGCCAGCAGTCCCTCAGGACAGGGACACCAAGAGACCCAGTACTTC
v_gene: TRBV15; abundance: -; j_gene: TRBJ2-1; len: 16; d_gene: TRBD2; CDR3aa: CATSRDGSGIYNEQFF; CDR3nt: TGTGCCACCAGCAGAGATGGTAGCGGGATTTACAATGAGCAGTTCTTC
v_gene: TRBV19; abundance: -; j_gene: TRBJ1-5; len: 15; d_gene: -; CDR3aa: CASSPGVYSNQPQHF; CDR3nt: TGTGCCAGTAGTCCCGGGGTATATAGCAATCAGCCCCAGCATTTT
v_gene: TRBV21-1; abundance: -; j_gene: TRBJ2-4; len: 18; d_gene: -; CDR3aa: CASSKDVVRLLAKNIQYF; CDR3nt: TGTGCCAGCAGCAAAGACGTTGTCAGACTTCTAGCCAAAAACATTCAGTACTTC
v_gene: TRBV5-1; abundance: -; j_gene: TRBJ2-1; len: 16; d_gene: TRBD2; CDR3aa: CASRYWGTSGSDEQFF; CDR3nt: TGCGCCAGCAGGTATTGGGGGACTAGCGGGAGCGATGAGCAGTTCTTC